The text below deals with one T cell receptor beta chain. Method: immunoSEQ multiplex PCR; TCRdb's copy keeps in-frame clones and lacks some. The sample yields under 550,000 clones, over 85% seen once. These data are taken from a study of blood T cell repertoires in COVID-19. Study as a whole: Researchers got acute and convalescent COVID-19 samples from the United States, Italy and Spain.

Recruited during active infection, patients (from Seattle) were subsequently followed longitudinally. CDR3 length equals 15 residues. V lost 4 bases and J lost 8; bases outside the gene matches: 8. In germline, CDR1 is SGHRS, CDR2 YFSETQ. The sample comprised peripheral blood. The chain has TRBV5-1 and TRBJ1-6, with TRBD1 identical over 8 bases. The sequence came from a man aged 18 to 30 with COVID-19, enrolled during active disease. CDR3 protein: CASSPTQGAYSPLHF. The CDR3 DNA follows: TGCGCCAGCAGCCCCACGCAGGGGGCGTATTCACCCCTCCACTTT.